This TCR beta chain was profiled in a study of T cells after yellow fever vaccination. The wider study: SMART-Seq v4 Ultra Low Input prepared the low-cell-number fractions.

A process of 5'RACE template switching, which added a universal primer site and UMIs, was used to make TCR cDNA. TCRdb reprocessed the 5' RACE reads via MiXCR and lists one record per CDR3 protein. Among about 500,000 distinct CDR3 sequences listed, about 17% were seen once. V was pared by 6 bases and J by 4 bases, with 13 bases of the junction left unmatched. CDR3 size: 17 residues. Findings and caveats of the study: The study re-detected most primary-vaccination clones after the booster (approximately 96% CD4, approximately 87% CD8). Abundant clonotypes from the bulk population could contaminate FACS-sorted repertoires.

About this clonotype: Its specificity is unknown.

The sequencing here drew on PBMCs, taken roughly 5 days after the first yellow fever vaccination. This clonotype was sampled from a man between 18 and 35 years old who received the YFV17D yellow fever vaccine. The chain has TRBV12-3 or TRBV12-4 and TRBJ2-1, with 9 bases that match TRBD2. The CDR3 sequence: CASSSALTSGTYNEQFF. In DNA form, the CDR3 reads TGTGCCAGCAGCTCCGCCTTGACTAGCGGAACTTACAATGAGCAGTTCTTC.